One and the same sample provided the 13 T cell receptor beta chains below, sequenced in a study of cytomegalovirus exposure and HLA in healthy donors. Only in-frame clones appear in the TCRdb table, and some are missing; sequencing was by immunoSEQ multiplex PCR. The data show some 80,000 clones, around 96% seen once. The sample was PBMCs. Receptor source: a woman aged 18-29 years in good health and CMV-seronegative.

The chain uses TRBV11-2 and TRBJ2-7, with 7 bases lining up with TRBD2. The CDR3 totals 17 residues. J was trimmed by 2 bases and V by 1 base; bases with no gene match: 11. Germline loops: CDR1 SGHAT, CDR2 FQNNGV. The CDR3, as DNA: TGTGCCAGCAGCTTAGCGGTGGGGACTACACTAACCTACGAGCAGTACTTC. Residues: CASSLAVGTTLTYEQYF. Full variable domain (outside the CDR3, taken from reference TRBV11-2 and TRBJ2-7): EAGVAQSPRYKIIEKRQSVAFWCNPISGHATLYWYQQILGQGPKLLIQFQNNGVVDDSQLPKDRFSAERLKGVDSTLKIQPAKLEDSAVYLCASSLAVGTTLTYEQYFGPGTRLTVT.

CDR3 bases: TGTGCCAGCAGTTATACCCGTACTAGAGATGAGCAGTTCTTC. This translates into CASSYTRTRDEQFF. V usage is TRBV6-6 and J usage is TRBJ2-1; TRBD2 might be the D (5 bases). V lost 3 bases and J 8 bases, leaving 14 bases between the germline ends. Germline CDR1 MNHNY, CDR2 SVGAGI (reference sequence). The CDR3 runs to 14 residues.

The chain recombines TRBV11-2 with TRBJ2-1, with 11 bases aligning to TRBD2. Germline CDR1 reads SGHAT; CDR2 reads FQNNGV. The CDR3 is 15 amino acids. With V trimmed by 5 bases and J by 3 bases, 3 bases remained unmatched. The CDR3 here is CASSQTSGNYNEQFF. The CDR3 DNA follows: TGTGCCAGCAGCCAGACTAGCGGGAACTACAATGAGCAGTTCTTC.

V and J are TRBV18 and TRBJ1-2; D is ambiguous. Germline lookup yields CDR1 KGHSH and CDR2 LQKENI. The CDR3 extends over 13 amino acids. Trimming shortened V by 8 bases and J by 8 bases, and 18 bases separated the two germline ends. The CDR3 DNA sequence: TGTGCCAGCACCCCTGAGGTGCAGCGGGGCTACACCTTC. Translating gives CASTPEVQRGYTF.

The chain joins TRBV6-1 to TRBJ1-1; the D gene is possibly TRBD1 (6 bases). Germline CDR1 is MNHNS and CDR2 is SASEGT. The V gene lost 3 bases and the J gene lost 1 base, with 15 bases spanning the gap. This CDR3 region has 16 residues. In DNA form, the CDR3 reads TGTGCCAGCAGTGATAATCGGGGGGCCGGGAACACTGAAGCTTTCTTT. This codes for CASSDNRGAGNTEAFF.

The rearrangement links TRBV2 to TRBJ2-1, with 8 bases lining up with TRBD2. The CDR3 has 15 amino acids. V was clipped by 7 bases and J by 0 bases; unmatched bases: 5. From germline, CDR1 is SNHLY and CDR2 FYNNEI. The CDR3 DNA reads as TGTGCCAGCAATTTAGCGGGGAGCTCCTACAATGAGCAGTTCTTC. This sequence encodes CASNLAGSSYNEQFF.

V usage is TRBV5-6 and J usage is TRBJ2-3, with 7 bases that match TRBD2. In germline, CDR1 is SGHDT, CDR2 YYEEEE. The CDR3 extends over 17 amino acids. With 6 bases clipped from V and 10 bases from J, the junction kept 23 bases outside the gene matches. CDR3: CASNVLGASGLSVSQYF. The CDR3 coding sequence is TGTGCCAGCAACGTACTTGGTGCTAGCGGACTTTCTGTGTCGCAGTATTTT.

The gene calls are TRBV6-1 and TRBJ1-1; tentative D call: TRBD1 (5 bases). Germline V lookup: CDR1 MNHNS, CDR2 SASEGT. The V end was cut by 6 bases, the J end by 8 bases, with 16 bases between. The CDR3 has 13 residues. The chain's CDR3 is CASRSMGRIEAFF. DNA for the CDR3: TGTGCCAGCAGATCGATGGGGCGGATAGAAGCTTTCTTT.

The chain has TRBV6-5 and TRBJ2-7; D not resolved. This CDR3 comprises 11 residues. The V gene lost 4 bases and the J gene lost 7 bases, with 8 bases spanning the gap. The V gene's germline CDR1 is MNHEY and CDR2 SVGAGI. Written as DNA, the CDR3 is TGTGCCAGCAGTTCCCCTCGGGAGCAGTACTTC. The encoded protein is CASSSPREQYF.

J is TRBJ2-2 and V is TRBV27; 7 positions agree with TRBD2. CDR3 length: 18 amino acids. The germline gives CDR1 MNHEY, CDR2 SMNVEV (reference sequence). V lost 2 bases to trimming and J lost 0 bases; unmatched junction nucleotides: 9. The CDR3 here is CASSLLTGRAANTGELFF. In DNA, the CDR3 is TGTGCCAGCAGTTTACTGACTGGGAGGGCCGCGAACACCGGGGAGCTGTTTTTT.

The J gene is TRBJ1-6, the V gene TRBV2; D may be TRBD1 (5 bases). CDR1 and CDR2 (germline): SNHLY, FYNNEI. This CDR3 has 16 residues. V lost 7 bases and J 0 bases, leaving 13 bases between the germline ends. Here the CDR3 reads CASKQDTSSYNSPLHF. The CDR3 DNA follows: TGTGCCAGCAAACAGGATACAAGCTCCTATAATTCACCCCTCCACTTT.

This chain links TRBV21-1 with TRBJ1-2; TRBD1, the table's D call, was not compared with the DNA. TRBV21-1 is a listed pseudogene. This CDR3 contains 16 residues. CDR3 loop: CASSSIGSGTVYGYTF. The CDR3 bases are TGTGCCAGCAGCTCTATCGGATCCGGGACAGTTTATGGCTACACCTTC.

V usage is TRBV19 and J usage is TRBJ1-5; D ambiguous. The CDR3 has 15 residues. The germline V gene encodes CDR1 LNHDA and CDR2 SQIVND (reference sequence). V gave up 7 bases and J gave up 3 bases, with 16 bases separating them. This chain's CDR3 is CASKRTLNNNQPQHF. Here the CDR3 DNA reads TGTGCCAGTAAGAGGACTCTTAACAACAATCAGCCCCAGCATTTT.